The rows below give T cell receptor beta chains drawn from one sample of a study. TCRdb re-called the RT-PCR reads through MiXCR, storing one row per CDR3 protein. The repertoire consists of about 680,000 distinct CDR3 sequences, with about 14% occurring once and the leading ten covering about 3.6%. Sequencing was performed on memory CD4+ T cells from blood. The receptors shown here come from a female donor in good health, serving as a healthy control. The CDR3 runs from the conserved cysteine through the conserved F or W. The D gene is left open where the match is weak. Not every row has a clone size; where given, it reads once, few, many or a size class.

D gene	V gene	J gene	clone size	CDR3 DNA	CDR3 protein
TRBD1	TRBV20-1	TRBJ2-7	few	TGCAGTGCTAGATCCCTCAATTGGACAGGGGTTGGCTACGAGCAGTACTTC	CSARSLNWTGVGYEQYF
NA	TRBV28	TRBJ1-1	many	TGTGCCAGCAGTGCCCCGGGAGGGGGGACTGAAGCTTTCTTT	CASSAPGGGTEAFF
NA	TRBV12-3/TRBV12-4	TRBJ1-2	many	TGTGCCAGCAGTTTGAGGCCACAGGAGGTTGGCTACACCTTC	CASSLRPQEVGYTF
NA	TRBV28	TRBJ2-6	few	TGTGCCAGCACTCAGGGATCTGGGGCCAACGTCCTGACTTTC	CASTQGSGANVLTF
NA	TRBV7-9	TRBJ1-4	many	TGTGCCAGCAGCATACAGGGTAATGAAAAACTGTTTTTT	CASSIQGNEKLFF
NA	TRBV5-5	TRBJ2-2	few	TGTGCCAGCAGCTTGCTTGGGGACTTCGTTGCCGGGGAGCTGTTTTTT	CASSLLGDFVAGELFF
NA	TRBV20-1	TRBJ2-5	many	TGCAGTGCTCACTCCGGGGCAGGAGAGACCCAGTACTTC	CSAHSGAGETQYF
NA	TRBV5-1	TRBJ2-3	NA	TGCGCCAGCAGCCCGGGACTCAACACAGATACGCAGTATTTT	CASSPGLNTDTQYF
TRBD2	TRBV4-3	TRBJ2-5	few	TGCGCCAGCAGCAGAGGCCGGGGAGGGGAGACCCAGTACTTC	CASSRGRGGETQYF
NA	TRBV5-5	TRBJ2-7	NA	TGTGCCAGCAGCTCGCGACCAGGTTCCACCTACGAGCAGTACTTC	CASSSRPGSTYEQYF
TRBD2	TRBV20-1	TRBJ2-1	NA	TGCAGTGCTAGGGGACTAGGGGGGGATGAGCAGTTCTTC	CSARGLGGDEQFF
NA	TRBV25-1	TRBJ1-3	few	TGTGCCAGCAGTGAAATTGAAGGGGGTCTAAGGCCCTTCTCTGGAAACACCATATATTTT	CASSEIEGGLRPFSGNTIYF
NA	TRBV4-1	TRBJ1-2	few	TGCGCCAGCAGCCAAGATACGGGTCATAACTATGGCTACACCTTC	CASSQDTGHNYGYTF
NA	TRBV5-1	TRBJ1-3	few	TGCGCCAGCAGCTTGAATAACGGCGCTGGAAACACCATATATTTT	CASSLNNGAGNTIYF
TRBD2	TRBV20-1	TRBJ2-3	many	TGCAGTAGCCCCTATAGCGGGAGGAGGGGGAGCACAGATACGCAGTATTTT	CSSPYSGRRGSTDTQYF
TRBD1	TRBV20-1	TRBJ1-1	NA	TGCAGTGTCACGGGACAGCTCTGGACTGAAGCTTTCTTT	CSVTGQLWTEAFF
NA	TRBV3-1	TRBJ1-6	many	TGTGCCAGCAGCAAGACGCCGGGGTCACCCCTCCACTTT	CASSKTPGSPLHF
NA	TRBV20-1	TRBJ1-6	many	TGCAGTGCTAGATCCCTCGGACCTAATTCACCCCTCCACTTT	CSARSLGPNSPLHF
NA	TRBV20-1	TRBJ1-2	few	TGCAGTGCTAGAGATTACAAGGGGCCCGTACGAGGCTACACCTTC	CSARDYKGPVRGYTF
TRBD1	TRBV4-3	TRBJ1-3	NA	TGCGCCAGCAGCGAGGACAGGGGCTTTGGAAACACCATATATTTT	CASSEDRGFGNTIYF
NA	TRBV19	TRBJ1-5	NA	TGTGCCAGTAGCCTAGGTGGCTCCGGGGGACATAGCAATCAGCCCCAGCATTTT	CASSLGGSGGHSNQPQHF
TRBD2	TRBV7-2	TRBJ2-7	few	TGTGCCAGCACGACCGGTGGTAGCGGGAGGGTCGGGGAGCAGTACTTC	CASTTGGSGRVGEQYF
NA	TRBV6-5	TRBJ2-3	many	TGTGGCAGCAGACCAGGTCTGGGGGGGCGCAGCACAGATACGCAGTATTTT	CGSRPGLGGRSTDTQYF
NA	TRBV3-1	TRBJ2-5	few	TGTGCCAGCAGCCAAGTCAAGGGGGGAGGGGAGACCCAGTACTTC	CASSQVKGGGETQYF